In this sample, the clone carrying this T cell receptor (beta chain) turned up once. The antigen remains unidentified. The length of the CDR3 is 16 residues. V trimming: 0 bases; J trimming: 4 bases; junction bases outside the gene matches: 5. Per the germline V gene, CDR1 is SGHRS and CDR2 is YFSETQ. The entry originates in a study of CD8 T cells in ankylosing spondylitis. Findings of the study overall: A subset of motif variants has previously been described in the synovial fluid and blood of reactive arthritis. Blood of patients with ankylosing spondylitis appeared to be characterized by a TCR beta motif of about 8 highly homologous variants.

One entry per CDR3 protein results from TCRdb running MiXCR on the 5' RACE reads. The data hold roughly 440,000 distinct CDR3 sequences, with roughly 15% observed a single time. The source is a male donor with ankylosing spondylitis. V and J are TRBV5-1 and TRBJ2-1, with 9 bases lining up with TRBD1. Sequencing input: blood, either unsorted or a sorted T cell fraction (not recorded which). CDR3 in DNA: TGCGCCAGCAGCTTGGCTAGGGACAGGGTATACAATGAGCAGTTCTTC. Residues: CASSLARDRVYNEQFF.